What follows is one TCR beta chain and its context. A J-beta primer mix and a sample-barcoded 5' primer were used in a second PCR of roughly 6 to 11 cycles. TCRdb re-called the 5' RACE reads with MiXCR, one entry per CDR3 protein. The sample contains 1 million to 1.2 million distinct CDR3 sequences, 35% to 40% of which appear only once. The data stem from a study of blood T cells in healthy people across ages. Trimming cost V 3 bases and J 8 bases; bases outside gene matches: 7. This CDR3 has 16 amino acids. Germline CDR1 SGDLS, CDR2 YYNGEE. The sample was blood. The clonotype was recovered from a man aged 18-30 years in good health. The rearrangement joins TRBV9 to TRBJ2-1; 14 nucleotides line up with TRBD2. CDR3: CASSGTSGGKIHEQFF. In nucleotides, the CDR3 is TGTGCCAGCAGCGGGACTAGCGGGGGGAAGATCCATGAGCAGTTCTTC.